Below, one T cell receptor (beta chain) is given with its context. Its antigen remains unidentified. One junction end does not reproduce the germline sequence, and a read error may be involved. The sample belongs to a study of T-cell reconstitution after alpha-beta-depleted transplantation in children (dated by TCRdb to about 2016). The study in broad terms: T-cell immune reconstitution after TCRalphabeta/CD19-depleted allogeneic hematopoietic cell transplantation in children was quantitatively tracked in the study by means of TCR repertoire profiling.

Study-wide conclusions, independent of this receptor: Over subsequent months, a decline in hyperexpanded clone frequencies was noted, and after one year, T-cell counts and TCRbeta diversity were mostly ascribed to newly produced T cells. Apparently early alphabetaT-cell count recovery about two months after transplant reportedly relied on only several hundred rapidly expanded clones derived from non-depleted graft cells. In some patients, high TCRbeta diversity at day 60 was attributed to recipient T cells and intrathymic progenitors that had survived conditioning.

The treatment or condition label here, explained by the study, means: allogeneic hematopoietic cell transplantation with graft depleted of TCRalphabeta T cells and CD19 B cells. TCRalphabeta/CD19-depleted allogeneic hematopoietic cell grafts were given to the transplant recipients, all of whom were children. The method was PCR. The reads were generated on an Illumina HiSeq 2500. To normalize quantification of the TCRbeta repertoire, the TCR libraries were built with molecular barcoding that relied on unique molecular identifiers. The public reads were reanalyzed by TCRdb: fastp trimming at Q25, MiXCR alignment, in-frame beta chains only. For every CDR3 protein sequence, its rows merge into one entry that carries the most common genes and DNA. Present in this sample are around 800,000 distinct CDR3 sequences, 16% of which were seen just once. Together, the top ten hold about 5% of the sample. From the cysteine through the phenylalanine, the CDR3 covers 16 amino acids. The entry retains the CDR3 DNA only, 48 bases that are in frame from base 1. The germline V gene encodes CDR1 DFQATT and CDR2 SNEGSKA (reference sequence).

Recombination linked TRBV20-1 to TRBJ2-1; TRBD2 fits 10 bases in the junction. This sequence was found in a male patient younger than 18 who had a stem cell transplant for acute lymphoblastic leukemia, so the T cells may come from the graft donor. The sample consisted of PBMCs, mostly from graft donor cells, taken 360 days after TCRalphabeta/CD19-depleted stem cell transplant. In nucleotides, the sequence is TGCTGTGCTAGTAAACTAGCGGGATACCCGAACAATGAGCAGTTCTTC. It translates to CCASKLAGYPNNEQFF.